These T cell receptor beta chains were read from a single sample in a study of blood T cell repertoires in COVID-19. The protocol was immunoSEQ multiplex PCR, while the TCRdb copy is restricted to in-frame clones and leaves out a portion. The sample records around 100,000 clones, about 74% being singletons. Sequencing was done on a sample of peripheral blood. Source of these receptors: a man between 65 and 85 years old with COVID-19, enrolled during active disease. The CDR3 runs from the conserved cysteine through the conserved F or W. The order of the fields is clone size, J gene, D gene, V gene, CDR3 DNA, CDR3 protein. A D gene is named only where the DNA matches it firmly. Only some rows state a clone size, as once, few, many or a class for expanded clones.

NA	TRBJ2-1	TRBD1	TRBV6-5	TGTGCCAGCAGCCAAGGACAGGGGCCAGACAATGAGCAGTTCTTC	CASSQGQGPDNEQFF
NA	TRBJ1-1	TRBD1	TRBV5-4	TGTGCCAGCAGCTTAGGGGGCGAGGTAGACACTGAAGCTTTCTTT	CASSLGGEVDTEAFF
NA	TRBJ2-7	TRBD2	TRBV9	TGTGCCAGCAGCGTAGGTGGGGAGGGCTACGAGCAGTACTTC	CASSVGGEGYEQYF
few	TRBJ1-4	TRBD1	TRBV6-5	TGTGCCAGCAGTTACTCAGGGACAGGGGGTGAAAAACTGTTTTTT	CASSYSGTGGEKLFF
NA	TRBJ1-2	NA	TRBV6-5	TGTGCCAGCAGTCGAAGTACGGTTAACTATGGCTACACCTTC	CASSRSTVNYGYTF
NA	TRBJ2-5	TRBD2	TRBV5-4	TGTGCCAGCAGACCGCGGACTAGCGGGGAAGAGACCCAGTACTTC	CASRPRTSGEETQYF
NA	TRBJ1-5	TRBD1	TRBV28	TGTGCCAGCAGACTGACAGGGAATCAGCCCCAGCATTTT	CASRLTGNQPQHF
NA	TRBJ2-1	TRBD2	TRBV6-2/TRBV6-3	TGTGCCAGCAGTTGGACTAGCGGGGGGAGAAGCGCTAATGAGCAGTTCTTC	CASSWTSGGRSANEQFF
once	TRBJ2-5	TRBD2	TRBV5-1	TGCGCCAGCAGCTTGCCGGACCTAGCGGGAGGGCCCGAGACCCAGTACTTC	CASSLPDLAGGPETQYF
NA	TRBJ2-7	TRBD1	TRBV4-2	TGTGCCAGCAGCCAGGGGGACAGGGACTACGAGCAGTACTTC	CASSQGDRDYEQYF
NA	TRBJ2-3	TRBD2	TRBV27	TGTGCCAGCAGTTCCGACCTACTACTAGCGCGCGCCACAGATACGCAGTATTTT	CASSSDLLLARATDTQYF